The 24 T cell receptor beta chains below come from one sample, sequenced in a study of T cell changes during pregnancy in multiple sclerosis. Method: immunoSEQ multiplex PCR; TCRdb's copy keeps in-frame clones and lacks some. The data contain 20,000 to 25,000 clones, approximately 90% of them singletons. The sequenced sample was CD4+ T cells from peripheral blood mononuclear cells, obtained after pregnancy. The receptors derive from a female donor in good health, enrolled as a control in a pregnancy study.

This chain links TRBV13 with TRBJ1-6, with a tentative D call TRBD1 (5 bases). Between the trimmed V and J ends, which lost 3 bases and 3 bases, there was a span of 15 bases. Germline values: CDR1 PRHDT, CDR2 FYEKMQ (reference sequence). The CDR3 length is 17 residues. CDR3 DNA: TGTGCCAGCAGCTTGCAGGGTATGGATGGCTATAATTCACCCCTCCACTTT. Translation: CASSLQGMDGYNSPLHF.

The V call is TRBV7-3, the J call TRBJ1-1, with a weak D call TRBD1 (5 bases). Germline V gives CDR1 SGHTA, CDR2 FQGTGA. The ends were cut back, 4 bases at V and 7 bases at J, with 13 bases in the middle. The CDR3 has 13 residues. The CDR3 nucleotides are TGTGCCAGCAGCTCTGGACAAGGCGGTGAAGCTTTCTTT. This encodes CASSSGQGGEAFF.

This clone was counted between two and nine times. Other DNA sequences within the sample encode an identical CDR3. The V call is TRBV18, the J call TRBJ2-3; TRBD2 matches at 9 bases. Looked up from germline, CDR1 is KGHSH and CDR2 is LQKENI. With V trimmed by 6 bases and J by 6 bases, 7 bases remained unmatched. The length of the CDR3 is 14 residues. CDR3 region: CASSPGLADDTQYF. The DNA of the CDR3 is TGTGCCAGCTCTCCGGGACTAGCTGACGATACGCAGTATTTT. The full variable domain, its missing parts supplied by reference TRBV18 and TRBJ2-3, is NAGVMQNPRHLVRRRGQEARLRCSPMKGHSHVYWYRQLPEEGLKFMVYLQKENIIDESGMPKERFSAEFPKEGPSILRIQQVVRGDSAAYFCASSPGLADDTQYFGPGTRLTVL.

The chain is built from TRBV5-6 and TRBJ1-6; maybe TRBD1 (5 bases). In germline, CDR1 is SGHDT, CDR2 YYEEEE. The CDR3 has 15 amino acids. V dropped 2 bases and J dropped 11 bases, with 17 bases sitting between them. Written as DNA, the CDR3 is TGTGCCAGCAGCTTAAGGTTGGGGCGATTGGCACCCCTCCACTTT. It specifies CASSLRLGRLAPLHF.

The chain joins TRBV6-5 to TRBJ2-1; tentative D call: TRBD1 (5 bases). The length of the CDR3 is 13 residues. Deletions cut 4 bases from V and 6 bases from J, with 10 bases between. Germline CDR1 MNHEY, CDR2 SVGAGI. CDR3 region: CASSSRGANEQFF. In DNA form, the CDR3 reads TGTGCCAGCAGTTCGCGTGGGGCCAATGAGCAGTTCTTC.

The V and J genes are TRBV30 and TRBJ1-3; D uncertain. The CDR3 totals 12 residues. Germline V gives CDR1 GTSNPN, CDR2 SVGIG (reference sequence). Trimming took off 2 bases at V and 4 bases at J, with 6 bases between the two ends. The CDR3 region is CAWSNTGNTIYF. CDR3 nucleotide sequence: TGTGCCTGGAGTAACACAGGAAACACCATATATTTT.

The CDR3 is CASSSLRKTRGEQYF. The CDR3 DNA follows: TGTGCCAGCAGCTCATTGCGCAAGACGCGCGGGGAGCAGTACTTC. The rearrangement uses TRBV11-1 and TRBJ2-7; maybe TRBD2 (5 bases). The CDR3 spans 15 residues. Trimming removed 4 bases from V and 7 bases from J, with 20 bases in between. CDR1 and CDR2 from the germline V gene are SGHAT and FQDESV (reference sequence).

The chain has TRBV6-5 and TRBJ1-2; D is uncertain. CDR1 is MNHEY, CDR2 SVGAGI, per germline. V shed 3 bases and J shed 2 bases, with 13 bases lying between them. The CDR3 covers 15 residues. The CDR3 region is CASSYGTGRNYGYTF. The CDR3 nucleotides read TGTGCCAGCAGTTATGGTACCGGGAGGAACTATGGCTACACCTTC.

The chain is built from TRBV4-1 and TRBJ2-7, with D perhaps TRBD2 (5 bases). Deletions cut 1 base from V and 6 bases from J, with 13 bases between. Germline assignment: CDR1 MGHRA and CDR2 YSYEKL. The CDR3 extends over 14 amino acids. The DNA for the CDR3 is TGCGCCAGCAGCCAAGGGACGGTTGGGAGCGAGCAGTACTTC. Its protein product is CASSQGTVGSEQYF.

This clone has just one count. This CDR3 reads CASSLTSTSGGYNEQFF. The CDR3, as DNA: TGTGCCAGCTCACTAACCTCGACTAGCGGGGGATACAATGAGCAGTTCTTC. The chain has TRBV18 and TRBJ2-1, with 12 nucleotides matching TRBD2. This CDR3 contains 17 residues. Germline V gene lookup returns CDR1 KGHSH and CDR2 LQKENI. V lost 4 bases, J lost 4 bases, and 8 bases stayed unmatched. The complete variable domain, with remaining parts taken from reference TRBV18 and TRBJ2-1, reads NAGVMQNPRHLVRRRGQEARLRCSPMKGHSHVYWYRQLPEEGLKFMVYLQKENIIDESGMPKERFSAEFPKEGPSILRIQQVVRGDSAAYFCASSLTSTSGGYNEQFFGPGTRLTVL.

As concerns this clone: A junction boundary mismatches the germline segment, possibly from a read error. The chain joins TRBV6-5 to TRBJ2-5; tentative D call: TRBD1 (5 bases). CDR1 MNHEY and CDR2 SVGAGI come from the germline V gene. The CDR3 covers 13 residues. The CDR3 spells CASSYSFLTVMHF. The CDR3 DNA reads TGTGCCAGCAGTTACTCCTTCTTGACAGTCATGCACTTC.

A single count supports this clone. The rearrangement links TRBV7-8 to TRBJ1-2; D gene ambiguous. Germline V gene sequence: CDR1 SGHVS, CDR2 FQNEAQ. The CDR3 has 14 amino acids. V was shortened by 5 bases and J by 2 bases, with 12 bases between the two germline ends. The CDR3 coding sequence is TGTGCCAGCAGCCCCAGATTCCAGAACTATGGCTACACCTTC. Its protein is CASSPRFQNYGYTF.

The rearrangement uses TRBV1 and TRBJ2-2; the D call in the table, TRBD1, was not verified against the DNA. TRBV1 is labeled a pseudogene. This CDR3 is 14 amino acids long. The CDR3, as DNA: TGCACCACCCGTTTTGGGCGAAACACCGGGGAGCTGTTTTTT. Encoded protein: CTTRFGRNTGELFF.

This clone was seen only a few times. V gene TRBV28 combines with J gene TRBJ2-3; D might be TRBD2 (7 bases). CDR1 is MDHEN, CDR2 SYDVKM, per germline. V lost 10 bases and J lost 2, with 16 bases in between. The length of the CDR3 is 14 residues. The CDR3: CATRGAGHTDTQYF. CDR3 DNA sequence: TGTGCCACCCGGGGGGCGGGACACACAGATACGCAGTATTTT.

The V call is TRBV7-2, the J call TRBJ2-1; tentative D call: TRBD1 (6 bases). V dropped 5 bases and J dropped 7 bases, with 12 bases sitting between them. CDR3 length: 13 amino acids. Germline V lookup: CDR1 SGHTA, CDR2 FQGNSA. The CDR3: CASSKRTENEQFF. CDR3 bases: TGTGCCAGCAGCAAAAGGACAGAGAATGAGCAGTTCTTC.

The CDR3: CASSLNRGFPDTQYF. CDR3 sequence (DNA): TGTGCCAGCAGCTTGAACAGGGGATTTCCAGATACGCAGTATTTT. V and J are TRBV5-4 and TRBJ2-3; 7 bases map to TRBD1. The germline V gene encodes CDR1 SGHNT and CDR2 YYREEE (reference sequence). V was pared by 1 base and J by 4 bases, with 6 bases of the junction left unmatched. This CDR3 is 15 amino acids long.

This clone was detected a few times. V is TRBV6-1 and J is TRBJ2-7; TRBD2 agrees at 7 bases. The CDR3 is 14 amino acids. The V gene end was trimmed by 5 bases and the J gene end by 6 bases; junction bases not matched to a gene: 10. CDR1 is MNHNS and CDR2 is SASEGT in the germline V gene. This CDR3 is CASSQGGEFGEQYF. The CDR3 DNA is TGTGCCAGCAGTCAGGGAGGGGAGTTCGGCGAGCAGTACTTC.

The rearrangement joins TRBV28 to TRBJ2-4; a possible D gene is TRBD2 (6 bases). The V gene's germline CDR1 is MDHEN and CDR2 SYDVKM. Between the trimmed V and J ends, which lost 3 bases and 7 bases, there was a span of 22 bases. The CDR3 runs to 17 residues. The CDR3 loop is CASSFSSAGLPGNIQYF. The DNA of the CDR3 is TGTGCCAGCAGTTTTTCCTCAGCGGGCCTCCCGGGGAACATTCAGTACTTC.

The chain links TRBV9 to TRBJ2-1, with D possibly matching TRBD2 (5 bases). There are 13 residues in the CDR3. Trimming stripped 2 bases from V and 3 bases from J, with 6 bases between. Germline V gives CDR1 SGDLS, CDR2 YYNGEE. The CDR3 nucleotides read TGTGCCAGCAGCGTTACTAGCTACAATGAGCAGTTCTTC. Protein product: CASSVTSYNEQFF.

V is TRBV15 and J is TRBJ2-3; the match to TRBD2 covers 8 bases. The CDR3 consists of 16 residues. The V segment lost 3 bases and the J segment 0 bases; nucleotides outside the gene matches: 5. Germline CDR1 reads LNHNV; CDR2 reads YYDKDF (reference sequence). The CDR3 region has the DNA TGTGCCACCAGCAGCGGGGGGGCCGGTAGCACAGATACGCAGTATTTT. Protein: CATSSGGAGSTDTQYF.

This CDR3 is CASSQEGRADYGYTF. The CDR3 DNA sequence: TGCGCCAGCAGCCAAGAGGGCAGGGCGGACTATGGCTACACCTTC. The rearrangement uses TRBV4-3 and TRBJ1-2, with D perhaps TRBD1 (5 bases). Trimming left V 0 bases short and J 3 bases short, with 11 bases between. Germline loops: CDR1 LGHNA, CDR2 YSLEER. The CDR3 consists of 15 residues.

This chain joins TRBV28 and TRBJ2-7; TRBD2 might be the D (7 bases). The CDR3 length is 15 residues. Looked up from germline, CDR1 is MDHEN and CDR2 is SYDVKM. Deletions cut 3 bases from V and 5 bases from J, with 17 bases between. The CDR3 spells CASSLARRGGNEQYF. The CDR3 region has the DNA TGTGCCAGCAGTTTGGCTAGGAGGGGGGGTAACGAGCAGTACTTC. The full variable domain, with the rest looked up from reference TRBV28 and TRBJ2-7, is DVKVTQSSRYLVKRTGEKVFLECVQDMDHENMFWYRQDPGLGLRLIYFSYDVKMKEKGDIPEGYSVSREKKERFSLILESASTNQTSMYLCASSLARRGGNEQYFGPGTRLTVT.

V usage is TRBV28 and J usage is TRBJ1-2; D unresolved. The CDR3 extends over 14 amino acids. Per germline, CDR1 MDHEN and CDR2 SYDVKM. V was pared by 5 bases and J by 3 bases, with 13 bases between. This CDR3 is CASSPAPGDYGYTF. The CDR3 coding sequence is TGTGCCAGCAGTCCAGCCCCCGGGGACTATGGCTACACCTTC.

This clone was picked up one time. J is TRBJ2-6 and V is TRBV5-1; 10 bases map to TRBD2. This CDR3 has 18 amino acids. J lost 4 bases, V lost 0 bases, and 7 bases had no gene match. CDR1 is SGHRS, CDR2 YFSETQ, per germline. CDR3 residues: CASSLGPSGGGGANVLTF. For the CDR3, the DNA is TGCGCCAGCAGCTTGGGGCCTAGCGGGGGAGGAGGGGCCAACGTCCTGACTTTC.